Below, 8 T cell receptor beta chains from the same sample are listed, as sequenced in a study of blood T cell repertoires in COVID-19 (dated by TCRdb to about 2020). Libraries were prepared through the immunoSEQ multiplex PCR assay. The table was pulled from immuneACCESS by TCRdb, which kept in-frame rearrangements only. Such tables lose some clones; where checked, under half of the loss comes from unresolved V genes, and the rest has no known cause. The sample has under 300,000 clones on record, 85% of them singletons. The ten most abundant clones make up 6% to 7% of the sample. The sample taken for sequencing was peripheral blood. The receptor set was obtained from a woman in her sixties or seventies with active or convalescent COVID-19.

V and J are TRBV7-6 and TRBJ2-3; 10 bases are shared with TRBD1. This CDR3 contains 13 residues. V was clipped by 4 bases and J by 11 bases; unmatched bases: 6. Per germline, CDR1 SGHVS and CDR2 FNYEAQ. The CDR3 loop reads CASSSPGTGVQYF. DNA of the CDR3: TGTGCCAGCAGCTCTCCCGGGACAGGGGTGCAGTATTTT.

The chain combines TRBV6-5 with TRBJ2-1; D is possibly TRBD2 (7 bases). Germline-derived CDR1 and CDR2 are MNHEY and SVGAGI. There are 14 residues in the CDR3. Trimming took off 7 bases at V and 5 bases at J, with 15 bases between the two ends. The CDR3 reads CASKETGRDNEQFF. The CDR3 nucleotides read TGTGCCAGCAAAGAAACAGGGAGGGACAATGAGCAGTTCTTC.

The chain couples TRBV2 to TRBJ1-4; D is uncertain. Germline CDR1 SNHLY, CDR2 FYNNEI. This CDR3 region has 16 residues. V lost 2 bases and J 0 bases, leaving 10 bases between the germline ends. As DNA, the CDR3 is TGTGCCAGCAGTGAATGGGCAGTTGCAACTAATGAAAAACTGTTTTTT. Its protein product is CASSEWAVATNEKLFF.

The gene calls are TRBV6-2 or TRBV6-3 and TRBJ2-4; TRBD2 matches at 7 bases. Looked up from germline, CDR1 is MNHEY and CDR2 is SVGEGT. CDR3 length: 17 amino acids. The V segment lost 0 bases and the J segment 8 bases; nucleotides outside the gene matches: 13. CDR3 protein: CASSYSSAGVVIHIQYF. Written as DNA, the CDR3 is TGTGCCAGCAGTTACTCATCCGCGGGGGTCGTTATACACATTCAGTACTTC.

A single count supports this clone. The rearrangement joins TRBV5-5 to TRBJ1-4; D gene ambiguous. The CDR3 consists of 13 residues. The V gene lost 4 bases and the J gene lost 12 bases, with 16 bases spanning the gap. Germline V gene data show CDR1 as SGHKS and CDR2 as YYEKEE (reference sequence). The CDR3 loop reads CASSPREPLELFF. The CDR3 DNA sequence: TGTGCCAGCAGCCCCCGGGAACCACTGGAACTGTTTTTT.

Here the CDR3 DNA reads TGTGCCAGCAATACCTTCGCCTTCCAGGACGAGCAGTACTTC. Residues: CASNTFAFQDEQYF. The chain uses TRBV6-5 and TRBJ2-7; D is unclear. Germline values: CDR1 MNHEY, CDR2 SVGAGI. With 7 bases removed from V and 5 bases from J, the gap between germline ends came to 18 bases. The CDR3 runs to 14 residues.

CDR3 nucleotides: TGCGCCAGCAGCCAAGCCCGGGACAGGGGCTACAATGAGCAGTTCTTC. Translated, it gives CASSQARDRGYNEQFF. The chain couples TRBV4-1 to TRBJ2-1; 10 bases fit TRBD1. The CDR3 is made up of 16 amino acids. The trim removed 1 base at V and 3 bases at J, leaving 3 bases unmatched. Per germline, CDR1 MGHRA and CDR2 YSYEKL.

The J gene is TRBJ1-5, the V gene TRBV3-1 (or the pseudogene TRBV3-2); D possibly corresponds to TRBD1 (6 bases). This CDR3 contains 13 residues. Germline CDR1 and CDR2: LGHDT and YNNKEL (reference sequence). Trimming stripped 4 bases from V and 9 bases from J, with 13 bases between. CDR3 nucleotide sequence: TGTGCCAGCAGCCGGGACAAGGTGGGGCCCCAGCATTTT. Translation: CASSRDKVGPQHF.